This entry describes one T cell receptor (beta chain). The sample originates from a study of blood T cell repertoires in COVID-19. On the study more broadly: Researchers got acute and convalescent COVID-19 samples from the United States, Italy and Spain. The cDNA or gDNA used as material had been derived from T cells, B-cell-depleted T cells, or PBMCs.

Only in-frame clones appear in the TCRdb table, and some are missing; sequencing was by immunoSEQ multiplex PCR. The sample has about 130,000 clones, around 88% seen once. The sample was peripheral blood. This clonotype originated in a woman between 45 and 65 years old who had recovered from COVID-19.

CDR3 coding DNA: TGTGCCAGCAGCCAAGGGGAGCTTTCACCCCTCCACTTT. It encodes CASSQGELSPLHF. The chain combines TRBV3-1 (or the pseudogene TRBV3-2) with TRBJ1-6; D call uncertain. V was pared by 1 base and J by 9 bases, with 7 bases between. The CDR3 spans 13 residues. CDR1 is LGHDT and CDR2 is YNNKEL in the germline V gene (reference sequence).